This T cell receptor beta chain comes out of a study of blood T cells in healthy people across ages. Primers used in a second PCR of about 7 to 12 cycles were a sample-barcoded 5' primer and a J-beta primer mix. TCRdb re-derived calls from the 5' RACE reads in MiXCR, one entry per CDR3 protein. This sample has 700,000 or so distinct CDR3 sequences, with around two fifths found just once. With respect to this clonotype: Its antigen is unidentified.

Each sample provided at least 5 micrograms of extracted total RNA. The germline V and J ends were trimmed by 0 bases and 3 bases, with 15 bases remaining between them. CDR1 is MNHNY and CDR2 is SVGAGI in the germline V gene (reference sequence). This CDR3 comprises 17 residues. Broader study findings: Among long-lived donors, naive CD4+ cells were more numerous and diversity higher than in aged donors.

V and J are TRBV6-6 and TRBJ2-1; D gene ambiguous. This receptor was identified in a man of 80 years or more in good health. Sequenced sample: blood. CDR3 region: CASSYSHRQSFYNEQFF. CDR3 DNA sequence: TGTGCCAGCAGTTACTCCCACCGGCAATCCTTCTACAATGAGCAGTTCTTC.